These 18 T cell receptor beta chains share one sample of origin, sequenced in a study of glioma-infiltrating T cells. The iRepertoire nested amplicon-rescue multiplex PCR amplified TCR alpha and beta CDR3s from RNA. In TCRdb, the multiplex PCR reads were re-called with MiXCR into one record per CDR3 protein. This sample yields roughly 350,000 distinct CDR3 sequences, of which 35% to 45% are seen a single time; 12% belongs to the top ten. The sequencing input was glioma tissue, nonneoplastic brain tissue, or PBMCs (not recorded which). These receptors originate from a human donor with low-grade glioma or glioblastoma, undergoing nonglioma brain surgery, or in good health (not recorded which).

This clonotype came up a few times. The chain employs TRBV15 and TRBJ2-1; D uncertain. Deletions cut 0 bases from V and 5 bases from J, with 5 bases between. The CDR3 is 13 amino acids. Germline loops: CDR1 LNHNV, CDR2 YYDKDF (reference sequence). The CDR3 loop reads CATSRDPDNEQFF. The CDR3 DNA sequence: TGTGCCACCAGCAGAGATCCTGACAATGAGCAGTTCTTC.

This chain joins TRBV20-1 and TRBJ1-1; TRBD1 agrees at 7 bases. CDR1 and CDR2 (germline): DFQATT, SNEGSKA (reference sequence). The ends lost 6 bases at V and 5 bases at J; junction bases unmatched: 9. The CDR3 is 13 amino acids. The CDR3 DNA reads TGCAGTGCCAAAGAGACAGGGCGAACTGAAGCTTTCTTT. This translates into CSAKETGRTEAFF.

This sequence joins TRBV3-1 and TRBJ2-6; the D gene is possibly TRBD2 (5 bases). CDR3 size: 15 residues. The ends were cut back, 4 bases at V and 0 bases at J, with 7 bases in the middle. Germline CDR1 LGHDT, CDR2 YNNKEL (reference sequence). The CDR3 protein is CASSRRSSGANVLTF. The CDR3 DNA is TGTGCCAGCAGCCGGAGGAGCTCTGGGGCCAACGTCCTGACTTTC.

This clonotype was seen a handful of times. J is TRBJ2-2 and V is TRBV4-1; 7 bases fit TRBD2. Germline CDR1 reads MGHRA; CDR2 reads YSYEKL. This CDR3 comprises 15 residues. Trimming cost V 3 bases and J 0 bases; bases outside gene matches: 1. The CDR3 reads CASSQGTTNTGELFF. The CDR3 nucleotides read TGCGCCAGCAGCCAGGGGACTACGAACACCGGGGAGCTGTTTTTT.

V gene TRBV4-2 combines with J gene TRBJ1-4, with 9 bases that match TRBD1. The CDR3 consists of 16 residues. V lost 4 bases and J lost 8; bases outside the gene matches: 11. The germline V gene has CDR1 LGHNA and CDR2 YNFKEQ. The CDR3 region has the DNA TGTGCCAGCAGCCCCCGGCTTGTGGGGACAGGGGAAAAACTGTTTTTT. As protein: CASSPRLVGTGEKLFF.

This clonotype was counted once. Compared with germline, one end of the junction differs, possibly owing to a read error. The CDR3 sequence: CASRSATKSIQYF. The CDR3 DNA follows: TGTGCCAGCAGATCGGCGACCAAAAGCATTCAGTACTTC. The chain has TRBV6-2 or TRBV6-3 and TRBJ2-4, with D hard to call. The CDR3 runs to 13 residues. CDR1 and CDR2 from the germline V gene are MNHEY and SVGEGT.

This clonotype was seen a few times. As DNA, the CDR3 is TGTGCCAGCAGTGAAGGGACAGTTACCTACGAGCAGTACTTC. It yields the protein CASSEGTVTYEQYF. The rearrangement uses TRBV25-1 and TRBJ2-7, with 7 positions matching TRBD1. This CDR3 has 14 amino acids. CDR1 and CDR2 (germline): MGHDK, SYGVNS. Trimming removed 2 bases from V and 2 bases from J; junction bases left unmatched: 3.

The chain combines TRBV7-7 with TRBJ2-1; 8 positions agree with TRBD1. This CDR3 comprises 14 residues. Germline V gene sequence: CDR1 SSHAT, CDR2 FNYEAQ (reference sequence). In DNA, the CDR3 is TGTGTTAGCAGCCCCGTGGACAGGGCGGGGGAGCAGTTCTTC. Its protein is CVSSPVDRAGEQFF.

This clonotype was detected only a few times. The CDR3: CASSSGRAETQYF. Written as DNA, the CDR3 is TGTGCCAGCAGCTCTGGCCGGGCGGAGACCCAGTACTTC. The chain recombines TRBV7-2 with TRBJ2-5; D gene uncertain. Deletions cut 4 bases from V and 5 bases from J, with 11 bases between. CDR1 SGHTA and CDR2 FQGNSA come from the germline V gene. The CDR3 totals 13 residues.

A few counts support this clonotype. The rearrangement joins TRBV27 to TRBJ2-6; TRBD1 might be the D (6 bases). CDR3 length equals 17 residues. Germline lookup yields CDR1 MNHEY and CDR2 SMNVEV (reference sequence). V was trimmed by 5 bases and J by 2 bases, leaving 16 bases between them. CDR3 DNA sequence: TGTGCCAGCAGTCCCGCCCTGCACAGGGCTGGGGCCAACGTCCTGACTTTC. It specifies CASSPALHRAGANVLTF.

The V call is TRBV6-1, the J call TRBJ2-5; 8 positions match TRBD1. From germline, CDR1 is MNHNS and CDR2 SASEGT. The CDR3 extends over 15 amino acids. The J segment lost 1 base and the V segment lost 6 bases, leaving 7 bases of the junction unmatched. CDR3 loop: CASSSRTGLQETQYF. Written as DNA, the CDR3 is TGTGCCAGCAGCTCGCGGACAGGGCTCCAAGAGACCCAGTACTTC.

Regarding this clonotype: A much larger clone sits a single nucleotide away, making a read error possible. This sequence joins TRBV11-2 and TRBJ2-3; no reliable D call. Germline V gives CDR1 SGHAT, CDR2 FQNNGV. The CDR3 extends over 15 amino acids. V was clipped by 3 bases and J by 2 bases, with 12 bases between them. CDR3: CASSFASGLTDTQYF. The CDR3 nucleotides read TGTGCCAGCAGCTTTGCCAGTGGGCTCACAGATACGCAGTATTTT.

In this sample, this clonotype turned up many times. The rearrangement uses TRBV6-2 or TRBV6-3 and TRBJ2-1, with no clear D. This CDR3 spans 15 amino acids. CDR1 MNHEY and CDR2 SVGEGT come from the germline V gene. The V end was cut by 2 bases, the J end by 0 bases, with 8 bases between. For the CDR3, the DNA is TGTGCCAGCAGTTACCCCCCCCCCTCCTACAATGAGCAGTTCTTC. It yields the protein CASSYPPPSYNEQFF.

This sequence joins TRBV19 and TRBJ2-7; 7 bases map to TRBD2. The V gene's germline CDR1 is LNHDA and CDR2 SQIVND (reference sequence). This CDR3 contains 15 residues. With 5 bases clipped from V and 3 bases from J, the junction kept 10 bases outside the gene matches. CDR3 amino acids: CASSWMLAVGYEQYF. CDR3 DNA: TGTGCCAGTAGTTGGATGCTAGCGGTAGGCTACGAGCAGTACTTC. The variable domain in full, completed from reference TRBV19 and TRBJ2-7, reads DGGITQSPKYLFRKEGQNVTLSCEQNLNHDAMYWYRQDPGQGLRLIYYSQIVNDFQKGDIAEGYSVSREKKESFPLTVTSAQKNPTAFYLCASSWMLAVGYEQYFGPGTRLTVT.

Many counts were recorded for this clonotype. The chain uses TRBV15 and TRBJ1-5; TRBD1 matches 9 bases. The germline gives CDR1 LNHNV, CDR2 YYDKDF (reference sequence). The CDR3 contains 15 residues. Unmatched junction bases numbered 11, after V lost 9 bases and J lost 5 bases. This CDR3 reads CATDRGGQGYQPQHF. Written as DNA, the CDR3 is TGTGCCACAGACAGGGGCGGACAGGGGTATCAGCCCCAGCATTTT. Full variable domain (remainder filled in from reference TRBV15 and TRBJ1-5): DAMVIQNPRYQVTQFGKPVTLSCSQTLNHNVMYWYQQKSSQAPKLLFHYYDKDFNNEADTPDNFQSRRPNTSFCFLDIRSPGLGDTAMYLCATDRGGQGYQPQHFGDGTRLSIL.

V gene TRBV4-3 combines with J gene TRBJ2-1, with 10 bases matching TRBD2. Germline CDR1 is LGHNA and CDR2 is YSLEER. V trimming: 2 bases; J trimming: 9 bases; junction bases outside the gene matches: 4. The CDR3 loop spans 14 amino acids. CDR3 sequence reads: CASSQIAGGGEQFF. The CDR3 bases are TGCGCCAGCAGCCAAATAGCGGGAGGAGGTGAGCAGTTCTTC.

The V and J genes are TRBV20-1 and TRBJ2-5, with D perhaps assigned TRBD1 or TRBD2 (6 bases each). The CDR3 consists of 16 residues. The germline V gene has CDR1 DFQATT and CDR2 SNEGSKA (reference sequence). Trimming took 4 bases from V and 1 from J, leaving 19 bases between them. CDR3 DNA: TGCAGTGCTACCGGCCCGGGGGCAGTATCCCAAGAGACCCAGTACTTC. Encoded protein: CSATGPGAVSQETQYF.

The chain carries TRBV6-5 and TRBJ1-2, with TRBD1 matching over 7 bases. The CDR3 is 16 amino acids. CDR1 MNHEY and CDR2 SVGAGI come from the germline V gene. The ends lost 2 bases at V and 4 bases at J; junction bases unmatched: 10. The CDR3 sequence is CASSYLTGAQGYGYTF. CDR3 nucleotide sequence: TGTGCCAGCAGTTACCTTACAGGGGCCCAGGGCTATGGCTACACCTTC.